This TCR beta chain was found in a study of shared clonotypes between healthy human individuals. Germline CDR1 is SGHVS and CDR2 is FQNEAQ. CDR3 length: 12 amino acids. Trimming stripped 4 bases from V and 6 bases from J, with 8 bases between. Sequencing was performed with immunoSEQ multiplex PCR; in TCRdb, only in-frame clones are kept and a portion is missing. The repertoire includes around 1.4 million clones, roughly 98.5% of them detected once, and roughly 0.35% sits in the top ten. The TCR sequence derives from a man between 25 and 39 years old in good health. Sequenced sample: naive CD4+ T cells sorted from blood. The subset here: CD45RA+ positively selected. The gene calls are TRBV7-8 and TRBJ2-3; unclear D gene. Here the CDR3 reads CASSYRWDTQYF. CDR3 sequence (DNA): TGTGCCAGCAGCTACCGGTGGGATACGCAGTATTTT.